This passage covers 6 T cell receptor beta chains from one sample sequenced in a study of blood T cell repertoires in COVID-19. Generated by immunoSEQ multiplex PCR, the TCRdb table keeps only in-frame clones and is missing some. The table shows approximately 160,000 clones, with 80% to 85% occurring only once. The specimen sequenced was PBMCs or T cells enriched from blood (not recorded which). These receptors were obtained from a woman aged 50 to 65 who had recovered from COVID-19.

In its sample, this clone was seen once. The V call is TRBV9, the J call TRBJ2-1; D gene ambiguous. The CDR3 consists of 16 residues. V was clipped by 3 bases and J by 0 bases, with 13 bases between them. The germline V gene has CDR1 SGDLS and CDR2 YYNGEE. CDR3 coding DNA: TGTGCCAGCAGCGCCAGTCGGGTAGGCTCCTACAATGAGCAGTTCTTC. It is translated as CASSASRVGSYNEQFF.

The chain carries TRBV18 and TRBJ2-3, with 8 nucleotides matching TRBD2. The junction had 2 bases not matched to a gene; V was cut back by 1 base and J by 5 bases. From germline, CDR1 is KGHSH and CDR2 LQKENI. The CDR3 loop spans 14 amino acids. CDR3 bases: TGTGCCAGCTCACCACTCACTAGCGGAGATACGCAGTATTTT. Translated: CASSPLTSGDTQYF.

V usage is TRBV5-6 and J usage is TRBJ1-1; D ambiguous. CDR3 length: 12 amino acids. Germline CDR1 reads SGHDT; CDR2 reads YYEEEE. Between the trimmed V and J ends, which lost 5 bases and 4 bases, there was a span of 9 bases. CDR3 bases: TGTGCCAGCAGTTCGGGTGGCACTGAAGCTTTCTTT. It translates to CASSSGGTEAFF.

The chain employs TRBV7-6 and TRBJ1-1; a weak D match, TRBD1 (5 bases). Germline CDR1 is SGHVS and CDR2 is FNYEAQ. Trimming left V 1 base short and J 5 bases short, with 11 bases between. This CDR3 has 14 amino acids. In nucleotides, the CDR3 is TGTGCCAGCAGCTTAGTCTCCGGGGGTACTGAAGCTTTCTTT. This sequence encodes CASSLVSGGTEAFF.

This clone was picked up one time. The V gene is TRBV28, the J gene TRBJ2-5, with D uncertain. The germline V gene encodes CDR1 MDHEN and CDR2 SYDVKM. There are 11 residues in the CDR3. V was pared by 6 bases and J by 5 bases, with 7 bases between. CDR3 DNA sequence: TGTGCCAGCAGCGTTTTTGAGACCCAGTACTTC. This encodes CASSVFETQYF.

The CDR3 is CASSNLALRSREETQYF. The CDR3 DNA follows: TGTGCCAGCAGCAACTTGGCGCTGAGGAGTCGAGAAGAGACCCAGTACTTC. The gene calls are TRBV7-2 and TRBJ2-5; no firm D call. Trimming shortened V by 5 bases and J by 3 bases, and 22 bases separated the two germline ends. Germline-derived CDR1 and CDR2 are SGHTA and FQGNSA. The CDR3 length is 17 residues.